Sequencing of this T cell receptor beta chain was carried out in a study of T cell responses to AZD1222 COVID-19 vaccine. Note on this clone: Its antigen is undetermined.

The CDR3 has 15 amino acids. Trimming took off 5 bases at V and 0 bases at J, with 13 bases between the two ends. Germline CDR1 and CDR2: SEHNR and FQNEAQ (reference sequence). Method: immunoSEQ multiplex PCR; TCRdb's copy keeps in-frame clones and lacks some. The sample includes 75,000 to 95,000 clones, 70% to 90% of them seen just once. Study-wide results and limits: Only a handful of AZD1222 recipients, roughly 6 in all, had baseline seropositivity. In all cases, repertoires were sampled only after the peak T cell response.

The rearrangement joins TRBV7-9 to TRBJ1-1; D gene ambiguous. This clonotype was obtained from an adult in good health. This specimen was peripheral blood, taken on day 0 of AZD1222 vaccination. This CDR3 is CASSRRVVMNTEAFF. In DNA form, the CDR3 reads TGTGCCAGCAGCCGACGGGTCGTTATGAACACTGAAGCTTTCTTT. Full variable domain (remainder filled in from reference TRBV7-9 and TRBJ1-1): DTGVSQNPRHKITKRGQNVTFRCDPISEHNRLYWYRQTLGQGPEFLTYFQNEAQLEKSRLLSDRFSAERPKGSFSTLEIQRTEQGDSAMYLCASSRRVVMNTEAFFGQGTRLTVV.